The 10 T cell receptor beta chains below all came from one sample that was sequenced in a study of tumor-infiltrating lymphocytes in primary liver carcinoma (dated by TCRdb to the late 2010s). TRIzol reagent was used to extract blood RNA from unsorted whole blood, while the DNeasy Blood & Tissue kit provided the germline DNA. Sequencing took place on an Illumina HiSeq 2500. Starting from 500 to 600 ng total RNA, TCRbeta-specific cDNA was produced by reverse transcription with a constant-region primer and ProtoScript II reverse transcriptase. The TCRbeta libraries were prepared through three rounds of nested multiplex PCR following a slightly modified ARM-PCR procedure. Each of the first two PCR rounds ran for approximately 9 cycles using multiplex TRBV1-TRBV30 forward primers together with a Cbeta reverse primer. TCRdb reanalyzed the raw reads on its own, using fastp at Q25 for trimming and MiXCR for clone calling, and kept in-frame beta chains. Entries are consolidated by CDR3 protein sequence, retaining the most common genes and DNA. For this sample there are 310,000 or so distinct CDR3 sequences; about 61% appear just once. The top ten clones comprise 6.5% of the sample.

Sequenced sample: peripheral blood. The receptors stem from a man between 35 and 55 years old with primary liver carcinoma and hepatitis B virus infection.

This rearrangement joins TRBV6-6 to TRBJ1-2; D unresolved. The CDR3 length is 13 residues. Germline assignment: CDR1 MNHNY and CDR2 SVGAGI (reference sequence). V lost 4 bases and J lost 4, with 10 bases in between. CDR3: CASSSHSLYGYTF. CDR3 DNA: TGTGCCAGCAGTTCACATAGCCTCTATGGCTACACCTTC.

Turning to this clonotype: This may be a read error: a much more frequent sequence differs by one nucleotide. CDR3 DNA sequence: TGTGCCATCAGTGAGTTGGGTGAGCAGTACTTC. Residues: CAISELGEQYF. The chain couples TRBV10-3 to TRBJ2-1, with D unresolved. The J call may be faulty, since TRBJ2-7 better matches the DNA end. Germline loops: CDR1 ENHRY, CDR2 SYGVKD. This CDR3 is 11 amino acids long.

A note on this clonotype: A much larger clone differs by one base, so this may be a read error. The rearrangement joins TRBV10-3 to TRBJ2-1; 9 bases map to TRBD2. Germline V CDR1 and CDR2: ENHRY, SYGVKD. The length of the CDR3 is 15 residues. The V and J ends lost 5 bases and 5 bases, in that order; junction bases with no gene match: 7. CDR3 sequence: CAISLSSGGNNEQFF. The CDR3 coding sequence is TGTGCCATCAGTTTGAGTAGCGGGGGCAACAATGAGCAGTTCTTC.

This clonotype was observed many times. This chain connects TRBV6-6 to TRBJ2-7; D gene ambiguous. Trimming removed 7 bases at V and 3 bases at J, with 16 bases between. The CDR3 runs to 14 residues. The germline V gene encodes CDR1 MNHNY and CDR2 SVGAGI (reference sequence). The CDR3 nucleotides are TGTGCCAGCACCAAAACCGCAGACTTCTACGAGCAGTACTTC. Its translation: CASTKTADFYEQYF.

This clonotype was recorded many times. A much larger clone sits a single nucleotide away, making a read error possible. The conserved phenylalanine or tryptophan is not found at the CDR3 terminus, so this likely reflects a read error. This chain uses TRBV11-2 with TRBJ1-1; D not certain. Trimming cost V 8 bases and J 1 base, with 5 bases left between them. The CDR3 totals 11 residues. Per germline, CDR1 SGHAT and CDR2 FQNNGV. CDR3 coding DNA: TGTGCCAGCGCCGGGAACACTGAAGCTTTCCTT. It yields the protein CASAGNTEAFL.

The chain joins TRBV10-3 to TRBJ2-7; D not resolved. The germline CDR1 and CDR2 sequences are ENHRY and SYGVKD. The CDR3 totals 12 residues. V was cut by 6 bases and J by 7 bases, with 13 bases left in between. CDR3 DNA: TGTGCCATCAGCAGTAGTTTATTTGAGCAGTACTTC. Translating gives CAISSSLFEQYF.

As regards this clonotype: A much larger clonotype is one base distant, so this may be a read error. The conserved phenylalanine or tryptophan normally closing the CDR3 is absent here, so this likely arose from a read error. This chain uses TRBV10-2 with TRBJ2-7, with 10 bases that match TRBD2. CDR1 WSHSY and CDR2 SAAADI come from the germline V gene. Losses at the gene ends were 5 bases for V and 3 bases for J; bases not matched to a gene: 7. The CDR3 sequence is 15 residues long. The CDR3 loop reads CASSSRTSGFYEQYL. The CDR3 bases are TGCGCCAGCAGTTCCCGGACTAGCGGATTCTACGAGCAGTACCTC.

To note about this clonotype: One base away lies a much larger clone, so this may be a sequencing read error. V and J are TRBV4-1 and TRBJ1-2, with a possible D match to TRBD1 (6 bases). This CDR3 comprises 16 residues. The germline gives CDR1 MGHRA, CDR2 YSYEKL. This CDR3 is CAGSQENRALTYGYTF. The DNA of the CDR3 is TGCGCCGGCAGCCAAGAAAACAGGGCGCTTACTTATGGCTACACCTTC.

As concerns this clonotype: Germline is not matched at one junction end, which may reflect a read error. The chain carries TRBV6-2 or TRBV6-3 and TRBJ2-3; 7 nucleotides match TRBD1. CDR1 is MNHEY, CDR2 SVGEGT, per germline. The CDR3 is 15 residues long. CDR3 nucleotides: TGTGCCAACAGTTTTCCGGACAGGAGCACAGATACGCAGTATTTT. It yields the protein CANSFPDRSTDTQYF.

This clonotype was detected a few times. The CDR3 nucleotides are TGTGCCAGCAGTTTTCCGGGACTAGCTAAGTACGAGCAGTACTTC. Protein: CASSFPGLAKYEQYF. The chain uses TRBV12-3 or TRBV12-4 and TRBJ2-7, with TRBD2 matching over 9 bases. There are 15 residues in the CDR3. The trim removed 3 bases at V and 4 bases at J, leaving 7 bases unmatched.